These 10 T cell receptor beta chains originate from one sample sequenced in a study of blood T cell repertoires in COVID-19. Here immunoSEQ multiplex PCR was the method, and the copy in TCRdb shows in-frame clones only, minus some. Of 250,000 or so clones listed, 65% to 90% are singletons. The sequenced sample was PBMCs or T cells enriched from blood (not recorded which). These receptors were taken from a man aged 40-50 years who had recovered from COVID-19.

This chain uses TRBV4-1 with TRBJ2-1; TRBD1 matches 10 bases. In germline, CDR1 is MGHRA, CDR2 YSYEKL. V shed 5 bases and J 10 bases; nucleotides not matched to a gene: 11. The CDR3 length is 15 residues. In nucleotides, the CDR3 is TGCGCCAGCAGCATGCCGGGACAGGGGCAGGGGGAGCAGTTCTTC. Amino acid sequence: CASSMPGQGQGEQFF.

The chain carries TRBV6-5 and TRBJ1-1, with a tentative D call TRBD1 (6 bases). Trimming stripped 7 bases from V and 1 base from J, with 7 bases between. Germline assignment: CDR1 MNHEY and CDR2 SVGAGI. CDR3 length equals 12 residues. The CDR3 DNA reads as TGTGCCAGCAAGACAGGGAACACTGAAGCTTTCTTT. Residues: CASKTGNTEAFF.

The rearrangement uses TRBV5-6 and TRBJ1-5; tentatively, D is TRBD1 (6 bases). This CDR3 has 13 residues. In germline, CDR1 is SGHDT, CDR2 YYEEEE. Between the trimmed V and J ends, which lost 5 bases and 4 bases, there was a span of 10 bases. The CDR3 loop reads CASSFGTNQPQHF. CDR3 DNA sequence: TGTGCCAGCAGTTTTGGGACAAATCAGCCCCAGCATTTT.

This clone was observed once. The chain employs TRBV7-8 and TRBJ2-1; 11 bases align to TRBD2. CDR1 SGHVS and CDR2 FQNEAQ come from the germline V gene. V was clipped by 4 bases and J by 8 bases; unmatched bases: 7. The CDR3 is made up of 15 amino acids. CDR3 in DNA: TGTGCCAGCAGCTGGGCAGGGACTAGCGGTCATGAGCAGTTCTTC. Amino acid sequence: CASSWAGTSGHEQFF.

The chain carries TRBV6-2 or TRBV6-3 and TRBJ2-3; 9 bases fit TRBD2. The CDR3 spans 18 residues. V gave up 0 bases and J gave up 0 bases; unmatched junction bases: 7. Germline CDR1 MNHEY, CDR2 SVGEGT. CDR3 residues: CASSYSTAGGSSTDTQYF. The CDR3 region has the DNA TGTGCCAGCAGTTACTCGACGGCGGGGGGGTCTAGCACAGATACGCAGTATTTT.

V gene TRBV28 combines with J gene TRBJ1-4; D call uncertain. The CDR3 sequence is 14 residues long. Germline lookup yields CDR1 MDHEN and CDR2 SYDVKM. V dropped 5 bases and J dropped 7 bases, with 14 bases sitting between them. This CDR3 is CASSGFGILEKLFF. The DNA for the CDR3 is TGTGCCAGCAGTGGATTCGGGATCCTTGAAAAACTGTTTTTT.

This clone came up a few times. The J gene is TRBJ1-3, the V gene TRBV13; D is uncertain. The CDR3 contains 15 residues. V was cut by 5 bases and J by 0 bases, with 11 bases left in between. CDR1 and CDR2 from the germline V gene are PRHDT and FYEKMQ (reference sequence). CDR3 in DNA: TGTGCCAGCAGCCCTATCCTGAGCTCTGGAAACACCATATATTTT. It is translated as CASSPILSSGNTIYF.

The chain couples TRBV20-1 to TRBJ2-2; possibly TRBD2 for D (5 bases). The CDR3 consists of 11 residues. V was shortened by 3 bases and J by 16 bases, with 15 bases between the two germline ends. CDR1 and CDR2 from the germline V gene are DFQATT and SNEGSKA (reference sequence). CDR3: CSASSGIRPFF. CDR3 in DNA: TGCAGTGCTAGTTCCGGGATCCGTCCGTTTTTT.

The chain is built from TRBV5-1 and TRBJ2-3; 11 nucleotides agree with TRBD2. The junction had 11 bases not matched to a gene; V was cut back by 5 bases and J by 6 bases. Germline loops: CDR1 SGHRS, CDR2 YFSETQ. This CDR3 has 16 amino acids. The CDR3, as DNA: TGCGCCAGCAGATTTATAGCGGGGGGGCCGGGGGATACGCAGTATTTT. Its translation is CASRFIAGGPGDTQYF.

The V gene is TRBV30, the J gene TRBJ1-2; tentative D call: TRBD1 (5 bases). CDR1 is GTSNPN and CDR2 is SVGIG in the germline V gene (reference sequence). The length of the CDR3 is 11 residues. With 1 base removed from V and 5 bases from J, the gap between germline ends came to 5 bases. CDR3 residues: CAWSAGYGYTF. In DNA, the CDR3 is TGTGCCTGGAGTGCAGGGTATGGCTACACCTTC. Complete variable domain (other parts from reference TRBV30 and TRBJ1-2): SQTIHQWPATLVQPVGSPLSLECTVEGTSNPNLYWYRQAAGRGLQLLFYSVGIGQISSEVPQNLSASRPQDRQFILSSKKLLLSDSGFYLCAWSAGYGYTFGSGTRLTVV.